The clone carrying this T cell receptor beta chain was recorded only once. Amplification of TCR beta CDR3 regions was performed using RNA transcripts as template. TCR CDR3 underwent first-round RT-PCR with the HTBI primer set. TCRdb reprocessed the multiplex PCR reads with MiXCR, giving one entry per CDR3 protein. The sample contains 700,000 to 950,000 distinct CDR3 sequences, under 45% of which appear only once. Participants, patients aged 18 to 65, had newly diagnosed hyperthyroidism with a duration under 2 months. Orbital computed tomography and thyroid ultrasound, together with serum TRAb and thyroxine and clinical symptoms, were used for diagnoses. Trimming took 8 bases from V and 8 from J, leaving 21 bases between them. The CDR3 sequence is 15 residues long. CDR1 MGHDK and CDR2 SYGVNS come from the germline V gene. The sample comes from a study of T cells in Graves' hyperthyroidism and ophthalmopathy.

This clonotype was sampled from a woman aged 40 to 50 with Graves' hyperthyroidism. Sequenced input: blood. The V call is TRBV25-1, the J call TRBJ1-4; D gene unclear. In DNA, the CDR3 is TGTGCCAGCTCACCACCCGGGGTACCCGGGGAAAAACTGTTTTTT. This codes for CASSPPGVPGEKLFF.